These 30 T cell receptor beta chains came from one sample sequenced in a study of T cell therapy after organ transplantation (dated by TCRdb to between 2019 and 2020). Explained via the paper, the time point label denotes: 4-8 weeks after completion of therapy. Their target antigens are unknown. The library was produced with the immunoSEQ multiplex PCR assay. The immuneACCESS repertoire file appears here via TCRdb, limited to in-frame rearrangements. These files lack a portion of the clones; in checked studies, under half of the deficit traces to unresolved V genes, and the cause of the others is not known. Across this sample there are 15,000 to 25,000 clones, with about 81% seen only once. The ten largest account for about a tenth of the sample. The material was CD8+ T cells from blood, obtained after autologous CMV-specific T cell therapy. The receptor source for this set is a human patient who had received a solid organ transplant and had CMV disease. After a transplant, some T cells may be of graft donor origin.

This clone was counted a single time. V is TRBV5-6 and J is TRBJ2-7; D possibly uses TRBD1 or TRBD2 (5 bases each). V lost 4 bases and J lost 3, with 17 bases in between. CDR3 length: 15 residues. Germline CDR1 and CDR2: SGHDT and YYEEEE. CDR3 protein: CASSIWDGKNYEQYF. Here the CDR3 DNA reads TGTGCCAGCAGCATCTGGGACGGAAAGAACTACGAGCAGTACTTC.

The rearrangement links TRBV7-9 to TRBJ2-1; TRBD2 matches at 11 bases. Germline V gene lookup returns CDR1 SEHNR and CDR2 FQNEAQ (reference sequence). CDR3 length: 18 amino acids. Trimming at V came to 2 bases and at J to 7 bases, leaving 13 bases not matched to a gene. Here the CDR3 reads CASSLFIAGGPLGNEQFF. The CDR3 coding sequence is TGTGCCAGCAGCTTATTCATAGCGGGGGGGCCATTGGGTAATGAGCAGTTCTTC.

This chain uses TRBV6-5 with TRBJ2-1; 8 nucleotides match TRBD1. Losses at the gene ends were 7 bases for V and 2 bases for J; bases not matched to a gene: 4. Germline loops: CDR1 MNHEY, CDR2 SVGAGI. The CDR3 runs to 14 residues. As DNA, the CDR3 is TGTGCCAGCATACGACAGGGGACCTACAATGAGCAGTTCTTC. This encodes CASIRQGTYNEQFF.

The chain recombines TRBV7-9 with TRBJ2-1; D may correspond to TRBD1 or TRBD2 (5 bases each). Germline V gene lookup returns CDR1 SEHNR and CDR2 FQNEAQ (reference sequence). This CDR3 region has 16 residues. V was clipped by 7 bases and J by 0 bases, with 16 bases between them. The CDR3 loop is CASIGTPLGSYNEQFF. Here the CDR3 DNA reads TGTGCCAGCATCGGGACCCCGTTGGGCTCCTACAATGAGCAGTTCTTC.

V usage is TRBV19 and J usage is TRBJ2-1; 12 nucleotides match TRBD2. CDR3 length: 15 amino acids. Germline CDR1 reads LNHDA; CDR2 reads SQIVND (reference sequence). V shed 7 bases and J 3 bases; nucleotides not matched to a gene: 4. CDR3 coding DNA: TGTGCCAGTACCTTGACTAGCGGGAGCTACAATGAGCAGTTCTTC. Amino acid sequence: CASTLTSGSYNEQFF. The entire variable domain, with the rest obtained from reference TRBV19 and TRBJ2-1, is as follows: DGGITQSPKYLFRKEGQNVTLSCEQNLNHDAMYWYRQDPGQGLRLIYYSQIVNDFQKGDIAEGYSVSREKKESFPLTVTSAQKNPTAFYLCASTLTSGSYNEQFFGPGTRLTVL.

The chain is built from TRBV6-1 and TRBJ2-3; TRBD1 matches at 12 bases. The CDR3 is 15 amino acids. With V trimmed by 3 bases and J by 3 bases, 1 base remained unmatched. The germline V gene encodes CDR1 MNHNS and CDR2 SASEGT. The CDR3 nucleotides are TGTGCCAGCAGTGAGGGACAGGGGGCAACAGATACGCAGTATTTT. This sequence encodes CASSEGQGATDTQYF.

CDR3 protein: CASSYGGKETQYF. The CDR3 DNA reads as TGTGCCAGCAGTTACGGGGGAAAAGAGACCCAGTACTTC. The chain joins TRBV6-5 to TRBJ2-5; the D call may be TRBD1 or TRBD2 (5 bases each). V gave up 2 bases and J gave up 3 bases, with 7 bases separating them. The germline CDR1 and CDR2 sequences are MNHEY and SVGAGI. The CDR3 contains 13 residues.

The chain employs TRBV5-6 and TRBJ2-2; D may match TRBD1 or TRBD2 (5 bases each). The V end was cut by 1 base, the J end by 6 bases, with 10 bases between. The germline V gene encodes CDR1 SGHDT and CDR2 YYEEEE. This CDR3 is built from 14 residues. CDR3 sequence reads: CASSLIGASGELFF. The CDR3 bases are TGTGCCAGCAGCTTGATCGGGGCTTCCGGGGAGCTGTTTTTT.

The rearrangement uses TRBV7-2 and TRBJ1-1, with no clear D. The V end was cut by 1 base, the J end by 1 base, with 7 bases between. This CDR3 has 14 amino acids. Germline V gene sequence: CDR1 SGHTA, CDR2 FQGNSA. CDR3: CASSLVKANTEAFF. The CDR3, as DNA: TGTGCCAGCAGCTTAGTCAAGGCGAACACTGAAGCTTTCTTT.

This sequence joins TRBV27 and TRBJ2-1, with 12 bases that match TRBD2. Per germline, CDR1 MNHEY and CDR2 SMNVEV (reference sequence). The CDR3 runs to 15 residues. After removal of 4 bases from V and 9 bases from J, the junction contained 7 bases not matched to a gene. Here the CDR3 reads CASSSSGGAPLEQFF. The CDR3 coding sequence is TGTGCCAGCAGTTCTAGCGGGGGGGCACCCCTTGAGCAGTTCTTC.

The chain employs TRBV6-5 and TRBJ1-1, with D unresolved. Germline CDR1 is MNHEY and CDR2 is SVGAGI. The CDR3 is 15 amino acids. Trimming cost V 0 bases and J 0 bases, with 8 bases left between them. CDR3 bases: TGTGCCAGCAGTTACTCGAGGGCGTTGAACACTGAAGCTTTCTTT. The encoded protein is CASSYSRALNTEAFF.

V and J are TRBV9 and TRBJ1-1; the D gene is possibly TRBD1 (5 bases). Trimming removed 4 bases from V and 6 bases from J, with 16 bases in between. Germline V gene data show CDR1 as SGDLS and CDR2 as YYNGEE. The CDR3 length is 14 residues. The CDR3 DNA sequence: TGTGCCAGCAGCCCAGAGGGGTGGTTCGCTGAAGCTTTCTTT. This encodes CASSPEGWFAEAFF.

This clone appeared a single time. The CDR3: CASSLDRNTGELFF. The CDR3 DNA reads TGCGCCAGCAGCCTAGACAGGAACACCGGGGAGCTGTTTTTT. The chain uses TRBV5-1 and TRBJ2-2; weak D call: TRBD1 (5 bases). This CDR3 is 14 amino acids long. Trimming cost V 4 bases and J 1 base, with 8 bases left between them. The germline V gene has CDR1 SGHRS and CDR2 YFSETQ.

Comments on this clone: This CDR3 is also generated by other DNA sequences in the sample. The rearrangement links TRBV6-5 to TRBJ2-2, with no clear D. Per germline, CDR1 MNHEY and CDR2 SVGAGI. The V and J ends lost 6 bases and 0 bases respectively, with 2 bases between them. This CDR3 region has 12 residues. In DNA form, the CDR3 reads TGTGCCAGCAGGACGAACACCGGGGAGCTGTTTTTT. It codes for CASRTNTGELFF.

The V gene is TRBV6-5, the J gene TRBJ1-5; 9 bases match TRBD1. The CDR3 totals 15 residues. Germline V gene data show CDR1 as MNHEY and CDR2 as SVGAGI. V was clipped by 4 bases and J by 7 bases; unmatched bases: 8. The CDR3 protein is CASSSDRGLGQPQHF. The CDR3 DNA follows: TGTGCCAGCAGTTCGGACAGGGGTCTGGGACAGCCCCAGCATTTT.

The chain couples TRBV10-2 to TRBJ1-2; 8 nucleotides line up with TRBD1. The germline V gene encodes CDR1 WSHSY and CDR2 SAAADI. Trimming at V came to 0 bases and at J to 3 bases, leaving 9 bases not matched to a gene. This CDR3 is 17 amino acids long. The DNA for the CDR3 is TGCGCCAGCAGTGAGTCGTTTCTTCCGGACAGGGACTATGGCTACACCTTC. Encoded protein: CASSESFLPDRDYGYTF.

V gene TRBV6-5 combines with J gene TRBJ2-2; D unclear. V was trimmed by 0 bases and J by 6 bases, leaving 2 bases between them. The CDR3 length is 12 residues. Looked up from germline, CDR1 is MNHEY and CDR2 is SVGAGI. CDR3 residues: CASSYSAGELFF. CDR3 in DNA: TGTGCCAGCAGTTACTCAGCCGGGGAGCTGTTTTTT.

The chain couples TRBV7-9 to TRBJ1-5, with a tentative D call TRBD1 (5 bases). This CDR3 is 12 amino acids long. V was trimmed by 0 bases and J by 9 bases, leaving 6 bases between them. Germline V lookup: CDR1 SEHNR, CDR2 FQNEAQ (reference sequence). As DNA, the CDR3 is TGTGCCAGCAGCTTAGCGGGACGGCCCCAGCATTTT. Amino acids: CASSLAGRPQHF.

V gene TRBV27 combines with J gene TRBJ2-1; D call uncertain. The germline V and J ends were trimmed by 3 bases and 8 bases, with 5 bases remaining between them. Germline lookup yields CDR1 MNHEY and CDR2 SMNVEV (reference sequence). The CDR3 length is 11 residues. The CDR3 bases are TGTGCCAGCAGTTTCGGGCATGAGCAGTTCTTC. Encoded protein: CASSFGHEQFF.

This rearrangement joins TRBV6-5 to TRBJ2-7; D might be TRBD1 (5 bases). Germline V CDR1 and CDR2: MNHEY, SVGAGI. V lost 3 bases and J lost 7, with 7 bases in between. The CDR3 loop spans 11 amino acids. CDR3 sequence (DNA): TGTGCCAGCAGTTATAGGGGTGAGCAGTACTTC. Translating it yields CASSYRGEQYF.

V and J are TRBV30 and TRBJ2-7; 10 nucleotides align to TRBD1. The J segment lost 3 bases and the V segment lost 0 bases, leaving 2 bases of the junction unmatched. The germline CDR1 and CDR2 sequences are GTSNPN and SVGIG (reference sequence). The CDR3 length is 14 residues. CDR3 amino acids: CAWSVWTGGYEQYF. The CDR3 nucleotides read TGTGCCTGGAGTGTCTGGACAGGGGGCTACGAGCAGTACTTC.

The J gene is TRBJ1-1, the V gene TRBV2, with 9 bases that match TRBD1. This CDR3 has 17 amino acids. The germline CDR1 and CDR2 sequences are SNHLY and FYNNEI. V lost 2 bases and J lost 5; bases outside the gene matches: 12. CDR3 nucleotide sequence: TGTGCCAGCAGTGAAAGGTGGTTGGACAGGGGCCATACTGAAGCTTTCTTT. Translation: CASSERWLDRGHTEAFF.

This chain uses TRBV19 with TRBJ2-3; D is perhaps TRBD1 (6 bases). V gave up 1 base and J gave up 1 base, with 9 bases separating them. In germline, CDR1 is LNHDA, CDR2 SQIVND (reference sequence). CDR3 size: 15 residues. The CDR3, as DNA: TGTGCCAGTAGTATAGCGGGACACGGCACAGATACGCAGTATTTT. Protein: CASSIAGHGTDTQYF.

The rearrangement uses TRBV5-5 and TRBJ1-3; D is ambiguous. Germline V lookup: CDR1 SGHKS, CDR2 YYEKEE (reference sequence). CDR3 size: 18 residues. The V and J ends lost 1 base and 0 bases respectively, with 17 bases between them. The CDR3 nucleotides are TGTGCCAGCAGCTTGCCGAGCGACGGCGGGAGCTCTGGAAACACCATATATTTT. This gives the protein CASSLPSDGGSSGNTIYF.

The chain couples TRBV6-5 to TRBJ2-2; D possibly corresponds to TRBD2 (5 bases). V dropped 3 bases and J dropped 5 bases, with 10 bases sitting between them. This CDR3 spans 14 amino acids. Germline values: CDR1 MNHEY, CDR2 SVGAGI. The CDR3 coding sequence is TGTGCCAGCAGTTATTACGAGGGTACCGGGGAGCTGTTTTTT. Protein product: CASSYYEGTGELFF.

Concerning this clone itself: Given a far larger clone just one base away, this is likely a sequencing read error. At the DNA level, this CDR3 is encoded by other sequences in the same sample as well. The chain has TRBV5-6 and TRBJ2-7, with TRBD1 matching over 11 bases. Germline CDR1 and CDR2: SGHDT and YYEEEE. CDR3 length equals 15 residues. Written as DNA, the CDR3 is TGCGCCAGCAGCTTGGGGGGACAGGGGGTTTTTGAGCAGTACTTC. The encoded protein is CASSLGGQGVFEQYF.

In DNA, the CDR3 is TGTGCCAGCGGCTTCGGAGTTACCACCGGGGAGCTGTTTTTT. Protein product: CASGFGVTTGELFF. This chain connects TRBV6-1 to TRBJ2-2; D is unclear. V was shortened by 8 bases and J by 4 bases, with 14 bases between the two germline ends. Per the germline V gene, CDR1 is MNHNS and CDR2 is SASEGT. CDR3 size: 14 residues.

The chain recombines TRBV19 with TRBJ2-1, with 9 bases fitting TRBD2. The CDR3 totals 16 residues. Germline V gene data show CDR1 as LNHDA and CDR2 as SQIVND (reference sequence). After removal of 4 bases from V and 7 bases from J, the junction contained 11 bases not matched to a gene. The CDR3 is CASSTRGGRAGNEQFF. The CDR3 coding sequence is TGTGCCAGTAGTACGAGAGGCGGGAGGGCCGGGAATGAGCAGTTCTTC.

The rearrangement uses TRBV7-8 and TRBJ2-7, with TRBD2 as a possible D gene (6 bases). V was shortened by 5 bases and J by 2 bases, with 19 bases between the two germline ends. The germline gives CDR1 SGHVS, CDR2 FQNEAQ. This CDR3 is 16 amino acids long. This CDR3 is CASSPPRVAGTYEQYF. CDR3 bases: TGTGCCAGCAGCCCTCCTCGGGTGGCGGGGACCTACGAGCAGTACTTC.

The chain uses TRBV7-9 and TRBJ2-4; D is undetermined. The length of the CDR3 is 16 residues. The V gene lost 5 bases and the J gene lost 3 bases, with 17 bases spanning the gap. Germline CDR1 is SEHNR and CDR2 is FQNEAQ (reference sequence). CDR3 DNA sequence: TGTGCCAGCAGCGCGCCCCCCCAGGATAACAAAAACATTCAGTACTTC. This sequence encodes CASSAPPQDNKNIQYF.